The rows below give T cell receptor beta chains drawn from one sample of a study of multiple sclerosis patients with progressive multifocal leukoencephalopathy. The method was immunoSEQ multiplex PCR; TCRdb's version includes in-frame clones alone and lacks a portion of them. The table shows roughly 34,000 clones, with approximately 90% occurring only once. Sequencing was done on a sample of PBMCs. The receptors derive from a human donor with multiple sclerosis. Both conserved end residues are part of each CDR3. D genes are given only for firm matches. Not every row has a clone size; where given, it reads once, few, many or a size class.

d_call | j_call | v_call | clone_size | cdr3_aa | cdr3_nt
TRBD1 | TRBJ1-2 | TRBV19 | - | CASSTGTAYGYTF | TGTGCCAGTAGTACCGGGACAGCCTATGGCTACACCTTC
TRBD1 | TRBJ2-3 | TRBV28 | once | CASSFGDRAPTDTQYF | TGTGCCAGCAGTTTCGGGGACAGGGCCCCCACAGATACGCAGTATTTT
TRBD1 | TRBJ2-7 | TRBV7-2 | once | CASSFRGNSEQYF | TGTGCCAGCAGCTTCAGGGGGAACTCCGAGCAGTACTTC
- | TRBJ2-7 | TRBV10-1 | - | CASSEALLAEQYF | TGCGCCAGCAGTGAGGCCCTTTTGGCCGAGCAGTACTTC
- | TRBJ2-7 | TRBV7-2 | once | CASSLSGLFPPYEQYF | TGTGCCAGCAGCTTATCGGGACTTTTTCCTCCTTACGAGCAGTACTTC
TRBD2 | TRBJ2-3 | TRBV28 | once | CASSFLAGTDTQYF | TGTGCCAGCAGTTTTCTAGCGGGCACAGATACGCAGTATTTT
- | TRBJ2-7 | TRBV27 | - | CASSLGTSVDEQYF | TGTGCCAGCAGTTTGGGCACCTCGGTAGACGAGCAGTACTTC
- | TRBJ1-1 | TRBV5-4 | - | CASSLARHTEAFF | TGTGCCAGCAGCTTGGCAAGACACACTGAAGCTTTCTTT
- | TRBJ1-5 | TRBV7-2 | - | CASSLRFRGQPQHF | TGTGCCAGCAGCTTAAGGTTCCGGGGACAGCCCCAGCATTTT
TRBD2 | TRBJ2-1 | TRBV6-6 | - | CASSGRASSSYNEQFF | TGTGCCAGTAGCGGGAGGGCCTCAAGCTCCTACAATGAGCAGTTCTTC
- | TRBJ1-2 | TRBV2 | - | CASSGGGRSGGYTF | TGTGCCAGCAGTGGTGGAGGAAGATCAGGGGGCTACACCTTC
- | TRBJ2-7 | TRBV11-2 | - | CASSLGPSSRYEQYF | TGTGCCAGCAGCTTAGGCCCTAGCAGCAGGTACGAGCAGTACTTC
- | TRBJ2-2 | TRBV5-3 | - | CARIGRLANTGELFF | TGTGCCAGAATCGGGCGGCTAGCGAACACCGGGGAGCTGTTTTTT
- | TRBJ2-7 | TRBV19 | - | CASSITLSYEQYF | TGTGCCAGTAGTATAACCCTTTCCTACGAGCAGTACTTC
- | TRBJ1-2 | TRBV7-2 | - | CASSLARASGYTF | TGTGCCAGCAGCTTAGCCAGGGCGTCTGGCTACACCTTC
- | TRBJ1-2 | TRBV2 | few | CASSEWGDVYTF | TGTGCCAGCAGTGAATGGGGGGATGTCTACACCTTC
- | TRBJ2-1 | TRBV5-4 | - | CASSLAGRSSSYNEQFF | TGTGCCAGCAGCTTGGCCGGGCGAAGCAGCTCCTACAATGAGCAGTTCTTC
TRBD1 | TRBJ2-1 | TRBV19 | once | CASSRQGSNEQFF | TGTGCCAGTAGTAGACAGGGTTCCAATGAGCAGTTCTTC
TRBD1 | TRBJ2-3 | TRBV28 | - | CASSSGGTGITDTQYF | TGTGCCAGCAGTTCAGGCGGGACAGGGATAACAGATACGCAGTATTTT
TRBD2 | TRBJ2-7 | TRBV6-5 | - | CASSVLADHYEQYF | TGTGCCAGCAGTGTACTAGCGGACCATTACGAGCAGTACTTC
- | TRBJ1-1 | TRBV9 | - | CASSLGPGNTEAFF | TGTGCCAGCAGCCTGGGTCCAGGGAACACTGAAGCTTTCTTT
TRBD1 | TRBJ2-7 | TRBV5-8 | - | CASSLGQGAPKYEQYF | TGTGCCAGCAGCTTGGGACAGGGGGCGCCTAAATACGAGCAGTACTTC
- | TRBJ1-1 | TRBV27 | - | CASSLGGPGSTEAFF | TGTGCCAGCAGTTTGGGAGGCCCGGGGAGCACTGAAGCTTTCTTT
- | TRBJ1-3 | TRBV5-4 | - | CASSLGLGRSGNTIYF | TGTGCCAGCAGCTTGGGCTTAGGTCGCTCTGGAAACACCATATATTTT
- | TRBJ2-3 | TRBV5-1 | once | CASSLGQGVNTQYF | TGCGCCAGCAGCTTGGGGCAAGGGGTGAACACGCAGTATTTT
TRBD1 | TRBJ1-2 | TRBV18 | - | CASSLPTGAGPGYAPSNYGYTF | TGTGCCAGCTCACTTCCAACAGGGGCCGGCCCGGGGTATGCACCATCTAACTATGGCTACACCTTC
TRBD2 | TRBJ2-2 | TRBV5-1 | - | CASSLFNLAGMRSGELFF | TGCGCCAGCAGCTTGTTTAATCTAGCGGGAATGAGATCGGGGGAGCTGTTTTTT
- | TRBJ2-7 | TRBV13 | - | CASSSGAGQYF | TGTGCCAGCAGTTCAGGGGCGGGGCAGTACTTC
TRBD1 | TRBJ1-1 | TRBV6-5 | - | CASTPDRGRTTEAFF | TGTGCCAGCACCCCGGACAGGGGACGGACCACTGAAGCTTTCTTT
TRBD2 | TRBJ2-3 | TRBV2 | - | CASWTSGSTDTQYF | TGTGCATCCTGGACTAGCGGGAGCACAGATACGCAGTATTTT